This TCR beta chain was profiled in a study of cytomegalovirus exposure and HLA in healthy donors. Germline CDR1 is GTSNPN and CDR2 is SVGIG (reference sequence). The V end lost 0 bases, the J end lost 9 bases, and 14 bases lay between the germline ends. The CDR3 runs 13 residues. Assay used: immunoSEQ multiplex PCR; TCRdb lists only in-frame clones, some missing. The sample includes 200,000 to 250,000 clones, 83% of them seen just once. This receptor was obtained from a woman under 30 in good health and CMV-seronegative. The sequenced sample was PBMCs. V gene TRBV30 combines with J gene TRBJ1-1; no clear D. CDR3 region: CAWSVTRGTKAFF. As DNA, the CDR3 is TGTGCCTGGAGTGTTACTCGGGGAACTAAAGCTTTCTTT.